This T cell receptor (beta chain) comes out of a study of cytomegalovirus exposure and HLA in healthy donors. It was with 60 Vbeta and 13 Jbeta primers that the PCR ran. The repertoire was sequenced with immunoSEQ multiplex PCR; TCRdb's copy has only in-frame clones and lacks some. The sample lists some 110,000 clones, 60% to 80% seen once, with 4% to 5% in the top ten. V trimming: 2 bases; J trimming: 9 bases; junction bases outside the gene matches: 14. The CDR3 extends over 16 amino acids. CDR1 and CDR2 from the germline V gene are SGHNT and YYREEE (reference sequence). The sequence came from a man between 50 and 59 years old in good health and CMV-seropositive. Input material: PBMCs. This chain links TRBV5-4 with TRBJ2-4, with 7 nucleotides matching TRBD1. The CDR3 coding sequence is TGTGCCAGCAGCTTCCGGTCTTTGACAGGGTCAGGCATTCAGTACTTC. Protein: CASSFRSLTGSGIQYF.